This T cell receptor beta chain was identified in a study of glioma-infiltrating T cells. CDR3 length equals 13 residues. The trim removed 5 bases at V and 4 bases at J, leaving 4 bases unmatched. The germline gives CDR1 SGHAT, CDR2 FQNNGV. TCR alpha and beta CDR3 regions were amplified from RNA using iRepertoire nested multiplex PCR. One-step reverse transcription and amplification started from about 100-400 ng of tissue mRNA or PBMC total RNA. TCRdb ran MiXCR on the multiplex PCR reads and lists one entry per CDR3 protein. Of fewer than 200,000 distinct CDR3 sequences in the sample, roughly 45% were seen once. In the case of this clonotype: Its cognate antigen is unknown.

Study-wide results and limits: Only very few CDR3 sequences appeared in both tissue and blood. Gliomas, especially low-grade, showed above-expected tissue-blood divergence; non-neoplastic patients showed below.

Sequenced sample: glioma tissue, nonneoplastic brain tissue, or PBMCs (not recorded which). This receptor was identified in a human donor with low-grade glioma or glioblastoma, undergoing nonglioma brain surgery, or in good health (not recorded which). The chain joins TRBV11-2 to TRBJ2-7; TRBD1 aligns across 8 bases. This chain's CDR3 is CASSGTGIYEQYF. DNA for the CDR3: TGTGCCAGCAGCGGGACAGGAATATACGAGCAGTACTTC.